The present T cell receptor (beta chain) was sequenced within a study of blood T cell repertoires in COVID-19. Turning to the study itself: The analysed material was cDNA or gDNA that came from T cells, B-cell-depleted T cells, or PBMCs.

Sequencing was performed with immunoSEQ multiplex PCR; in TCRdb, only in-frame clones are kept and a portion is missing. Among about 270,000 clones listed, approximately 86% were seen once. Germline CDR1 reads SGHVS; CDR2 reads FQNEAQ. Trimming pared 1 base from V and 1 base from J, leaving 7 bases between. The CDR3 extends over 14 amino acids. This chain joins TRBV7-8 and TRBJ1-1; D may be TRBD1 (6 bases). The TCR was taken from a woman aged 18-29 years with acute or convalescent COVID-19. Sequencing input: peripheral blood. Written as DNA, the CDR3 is TGTGCCAGCAGCTTAGGCAGGGGGAACACTGAAGCTTTCTTT. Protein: CASSLGRGNTEAFF.